What follows is one T cell receptor (beta chain) and its context. Its antigen is currently not known. Within one base of it there is no much larger clone, and no base qualities were kept. The library came from the immunoSEQ multiplex PCR assay. The multiplex PCR relied on a mix of 60 forward primers for TCR Vbeta segments and 13 reverse primers for TCR Jbeta segments. A multiplex PCR assay on genomic DNA amplified the CDR3 region of rearranged TCR beta genes. The Illumina HiSeq System was used to sequence the amplified TCR beta libraries as 87-base-pair reads. The authors processed their data as follows. A later analysis counted about 80 million unique TCR beta chains across the 666 repertoires, and around 9.9 million of these chains were shared by at least two donors. To remove PCR and sequencing errors, raw reads were error-corrected and collapsed into unique sequences using a nearest-neighbor algorithm that merged closely related sequences. To assign V, D and J gene segments, CDR3 sequences were aligned to IMGT reference sequences. For a sequence to be retained, a match of at least six nucleotides was required to both a V gene segment and a J gene segment. A rearrangement was called productive if the CDR3 had no stop codons and remained in frame with V and J, and every other rearrangement was called non-productive. Following IMGT convention, CDR3 was defined as the stretch from the second conserved V-encoded cysteine up to the conserved J-encoded phenylalanine. The earlier analysis of about 500 of the donors excluded sequences that lacked an unambiguous match to a single V gene segment. In an earlier analysis of several hundred of the donors, V segments were called functional above 56.7% productive rearrangements and were called segregating when the between-donor standard deviation exceeded 5%. A statistical classification framework was developed to diagnose cytomegalovirus status using the catalog of TCR beta chain sequences. A later analysis assigned V and J genes by comparing TCR nucleotide sequences with IMGT/GENE-DB human TR gene sequences. Using the TCRdist pipeline, a later analysis assigned CDR3 sequences along with most-parsimonious VDJ recombination scenarios. In a later analysis, every TCR beta chain was defined by the combination of its CDR3 amino acid sequence and its V-gene family, and reads without a unique V-gene family were dropped. In a later analysis, 450 to 600 highly shared, low-generation-probability nucleotide sequences were removed to address suspected cross-contamination and a sequencing artifact. A later analysis calculated a clonal expansion index for each public chain from normalized within-repertoire ranks of inferred template counts. In a later analysis, generation probabilities were computed using a VDJ recombination model fitted to out-of-frame rearrangements, and the results were checked against IGoR. In a later analysis, hypergeometric tests were used to score TCR-TCR, TCR-HLA and TCR-CMV co-occurrence, with a repertoire-size bias correction applied to TCR pairs. In a later analysis, false discovery rates were estimated by permuting HLA or CMV assignments 20 times. A later analysis grouped co-occurring TCRs with DBSCAN, adding TCRdist sequence similarity when clustering within HLA-allele-positive subsets. Repertoires with fewer than 30,000 or more than 120,000 public chains, plus five repertoires with anomalous nucleotide sharing, were excluded from co-occurrence clustering. TCRdb holds this immuneACCESS table with in-frame rearrangements only. Some clones are missing; in checked studies, unresolved V genes explain under half, and the rest has no known cause. The DNA gave D and trimming, while V, J and clone size come from that table. This sample gives approximately 140,000 clones in total; more than 60% of them show up just once. The ten biggest clones cover approximately 1.7% of the sample.

The entry originates in a study of cytomegalovirus exposure and HLA in healthy donors (dated by TCRdb to the late 2010s). As for the study more broadly: An earlier analysis of about 560 of the donors reported approximately 280 Gb of sequence data and around 110 million unique TCR beta sequences obtained from about 170 million T cells. An early release that covered 640 HLA-typed donors contained approximately 300 gigabases of sequencing data and tens of millions of unique TCR sequences. The genetic ancestry cluster associated with self-reported Caucasian donors included about 84% of the roughly 390 genotyped donors. The aim of the study was to test whether cataloging public T cell receptors could identify signatures of past pathogen exposure. The T cell repertoires of around 670 subjects were profiled by immunosequencing and related to cytomegalovirus serostatus. A separate validation cohort of over a hundred different subjects was used in addition to the 666-subject first cohort. To predict cytomegalovirus infection status, the study brought together high-throughput TCR immunosequencing, statistical association of individual TCRs with disease status, and machine learning. A later analysis re-analyzed previously published TCR beta repertoires from roughly 630 donors and added high-resolution HLA genotyping to study TCR occurrence patterns. Rather than drawing on any new phenotypic data, the later analysis identified candidate immune exposures from TCR beta sequences and the way those sequences occurred across donors. In an earlier analysis of about 590 of the donors, high-throughput TCR beta sequencing was used to judge whether each TCR beta V gene segment behaved as functional or pseudogenic. Donor age, sex, ethnicity and CMV serostatus were compiled alongside the repertoire data. A later genetic analysis took genome-wide SNP genotypes for 398 of the 666 donors and used that subset as a discovery cohort. All discovery cohort repertoires had been generated on a single sequencing platform. HLA typing included class I and class II loci at four-digit resolution. The number of donors typed differed by locus, with 629-630 for A, B, C, DRB1 and DQB1, 522 for DQA1, about 610 for DPA1, and some 450 for DPB1. Because of strong linkage in the cohort, roughly five DR-DQ haplotypes were treated as single units for association and clustering. Among about 400 genotyped donors of the cohort, an average of around 220,000 unique TCR beta nucleotide sequences was sequenced per donor, of which 15% to 20% were non-productive.

Broader findings and caveats from the paper: Cytomegalovirus status was reported to be diagnosed by the classifier with high specificity and sensitivity in both the original and validation cohorts. Because HLA typing was unavailable for some donors at each locus, only the typed subset was used in association tests. A further reported finding was that TCR beta sequences accurately predicted the HLA-A and HLA-B alleles for most subjects in the first cohort. Because counts were too low, seventeen rarely observed V segments, including chromosome 9 orphons, were left out of the earlier analysis of some 640 of the donors. The study listed 150 to 200 TCR beta chains as associated with cytomegalovirus. Roughly uniform sequencing depth across donors was assumed in presence/absence analyses, although this assumption may not hold. In a later analysis, TCR association rates were found to vary across HLA loci, with the most associated TCRs seen for DRB1 alleles and the fewest for HLA-C alleles. Most TCR sequences were seen in very few donors, while some public TCRs were found in many individuals. V-gene and J-gene trimming of TCR beta chains was associated with a missense DCLRE1C variant in a later genetic analysis, and the association was replicated in an independent cohort. The cohort was sequenced for TCR beta chains only, and without alpha or paired-chain data the features that could be detected were limited. The only immune exposure information available for the cohort was CMV serostatus. Linkage disequilibrium might explain the correlated functional status among segregating V segments, but an unknown experimental factor could not be ruled out. Some IMGT-functional V segments, including TRBV6-2 and TRBV6-3, could not be told apart with the 87-base-pair reads, so those segments were excluded. Compared with the approximately 670-donor mean, donors in an Asian-associated ancestry cluster had fewer N-insertions in productive TCRs, according to a later genetic analysis. In vitro tests confirmed that three of the cytomegalovirus-associated TCR beta chains recognize cytomegalovirus antigens. According to a later analysis, parvovirus B19, influenza, CMV and Epstein-Barr virus appeared linked to several top co-occurrence clusters. The sequencing pipeline was judged likely to have produced a cluster of highly shared sequence variants as a technical artifact. At a false discovery rate of 0.05, a later analysis linked some 18,000 TCR beta sequences to specific HLA alleles. Strong co-occurrence of HLA alleles, especially DR and DQ, made assigning TCR associations to individual alleles difficult. A later analysis found that HLA-associated TCR beta chains were more clonally expanded and had lower generation probabilities than equally common non-associated chains. An earlier analysis of approximately 500 of the donors showed that most TCR beta V segments appeared in productive rearrangements either about 90% or about 30% of the time, which broadly matched IMGT annotations. Most CMV-associated TCR beta chains appeared to be HLA-restricted in a later analysis, and the HLA associations seemed to be driven largely by CMV exposure. It was suggested by the authors that the approach could potentially be generalized to other disease states and immunological phenotypes.

The cohort consisted of 670 or so healthy bone marrow donors. All cohort members were sampled while nominally healthy, although unrecorded immune exposures were likely present. The donor tested CMV seronegative, placing the donor among the approximately 400 seronegative members of the cohort. A peripheral blood sample was collected from each donor, and TCR beta sequencing was performed on peripheral blood mononuclear cells. The Qiagen DNeasy Blood Extraction Kit was used to extract genomic DNA from the blood cell samples. From cysteine to phenylalanine, the CDR3 is 14 amino acids long. The entry retains the CDR3 DNA only, 42 bases that are in frame from base 1. The germline V end is reduced by 6 bases and the J end by 1 base; junction bases left unmatched: 8. The germline V gene gives CDR1 as SQVTM and CDR2 as ANQGSEA.

The source material was PBMCs. This chain is built from TRBV29-1 and TRBJ2-5, with TRBD1 matching 7 junction bases. The receptor's source is a male donor in good health and CMV-seronegative. The nucleotides read TGCAGCGTCTACCCTCGACAGGGCCAAGAGACCCAGTACTTC. Its amino acids are CSVYPRQGQETQYF.